The 11 T cell receptor beta chains given below trace back to one sample, sequenced in a study of CD8+ T cells in alopecia areata. cDNA serving as the sequencing template came from extracted, reverse transcribed RNA. The method was immunoSEQ multiplex PCR; TCRdb's version includes in-frame clones alone and lacks a portion of them. The sample carries roughly 8,000 clones, around 74% recorded once. Both peripheral blood and punch biopsies of lesional scalp skin were obtained from patients who had alopecia areata. The sample in question was skin, obtained at week 0. These receptors were collected from a human donor with alopecia areata.

Regarding this clone: The germline gene is not matched at one end of the junction; a read error may be the cause. This chain joins TRBV29-1 and TRBJ2-2, with a tentative D call TRBD2 (5 bases). The CDR3 extends over 14 amino acids. Germline assignment: CDR1 SQVTM and CDR2 ANQGSEA. The CDR3 region is CSVEFRGWAGELLF. The CDR3 region has the DNA TGCAGCGTTGAATTTCGGGGATGGGCCGGGGAGCTGCTTTTT.

This chain links TRBV19 with TRBJ1-1; D is unresolved. Germline V lookup: CDR1 LNHDA, CDR2 SQIVND (reference sequence). This CDR3 contains 11 residues. The V end lost 2 bases, the J end lost 8 bases, and 6 bases lay between the germline ends. The CDR3 nucleotides are TGTGCCAGTAGTATAAAGTTGGAAGCTTTCTTT. The encoded protein is CASSIKLEAFF.

The rearrangement uses TRBV7-2 and TRBJ2-1; D tentatively reads TRBD1 or TRBD2 (6 bases each). Looked up from germline, CDR1 is SGHTA and CDR2 is FQGNSA. V lost 3 bases and J 6 bases, leaving 15 bases between the germline ends. The CDR3 consists of 15 residues. The CDR3 DNA reads TGTGCCAGCAGCTTCGAGAGACTAGGGGGCAATGAGCAGTTCTTC. Translation gives CASSFERLGGNEQFF. Full variable domain (missing parts from reference TRBV7-2 and TRBJ2-1): GAGVSQSPSNKVTEKGKDVELRCDPISGHTALYWYRQSLGQGLEFLIYFQGNSAPDKSGLPSDRFSAERTGGSVSTLTIQRTQQEDSAVYLCASSFERLGGNEQFFGPGTRLTVL.

The chain has TRBV28 and TRBJ2-5; TRBD1 might be the D (6 bases). The CDR3 is made up of 12 amino acids. The germline CDR1 and CDR2 sequences are MDHEN and SYDVKM. The V and J ends lost 6 bases and 5 bases respectively, with 10 bases between them. CDR3 nucleotide sequence: TGTGCCAGCAGCCAGGGGATGGAGACCCAGTACTTC. It yields the protein CASSQGMETQYF. The whole variable domain, filled in from reference TRBV28 and TRBJ2-5, reads DVKVTQSSRYLVKRTGEKVFLECVQDMDHENMFWYRQDPGLGLRLIYFSYDVKMKEKGDIPEGYSVSREKKERFSLILESASTNQTSMYLCASSQGMETQYFGPGTRLLVL.

This clone was seen only a few times. The V call is TRBV29-1, the J call TRBJ1-2, with D unresolved. The ends were cut back, 5 bases at V and 6 bases at J, with 10 bases in the middle. The CDR3 runs to 11 residues. Germline-derived CDR1 and CDR2 are SQVTM and ANQGSEA. CDR3 sequence reads: CSVYDPDGYTF. The CDR3 DNA reads TGCAGCGTTTATGACCCCGATGGCTACACCTTC. Full variable domain (outside the CDR3, taken from reference TRBV29-1 and TRBJ1-2): SAVISQKPSRDICQRGTSLTIQCQVDSQVTMMFWYRQQPGQSLTLIATANQGSEATYESGFVIDKFPISRPNLTFSTLTVSNMSPEDSSIYLCSVYDPDGYTFGSGTRLTVV.

V and J are TRBV5-5 and TRBJ2-5; 7 bases align to TRBD1. The CDR3 contains 15 residues. Germline V gives CDR1 SGHKS, CDR2 YYEKEE (reference sequence). V gave up 3 bases and J gave up 5 bases; unmatched junction bases: 10. The CDR3 nucleotides read TGTGCCAGCAGCTCCACAGGGGCTACCCGGGAGACCCAGTACTTC. Translating it yields CASSSTGATRETQYF.

The V and J genes are TRBV4-3 and TRBJ2-1; D is undetermined. This CDR3 contains 14 residues. Trimming stripped 2 bases from V and 7 bases from J, with 12 bases between. Germline V gene lookup returns CDR1 LGHNA and CDR2 YSLEER. The CDR3 region is CASSQPGVGNEQFF. The CDR3 DNA sequence: TGCGCCAGCAGCCAACCAGGCGTAGGTAATGAGCAGTTCTTC.

This sequence joins TRBV12-5 and TRBJ1-1; D gene ambiguous. Germline V lookup: CDR1 LGHNT, CDR2 FRNRAP. The CDR3 totals 18 residues. Trimming took off 1 base at V and 0 bases at J, with 18 bases between the two ends. The CDR3 loop is CASGLDYRVSGMNTEAFF. In nucleotides, the CDR3 is TGTGCTAGTGGTTTGGATTATAGGGTCTCGGGAATGAACACTGAAGCTTTCTTT. Supplemented by reference TRBV12-5 and TRBJ1-1, the full variable domain reads DARVTQTPRHKVTEMGQEVTMRCQPILGHNTVFWYRQTMMQGLELLAYFRNRAPLDDSGMPKDRFSAEMPDATLATLKIQPSEPRDSAVYFCASGLDYRVSGMNTEAFFGQGTRLTVV.

V is TRBV6-6 and J is TRBJ1-6, with D possibly matching TRBD1 (6 bases). Trimming cost V 0 bases and J 10 bases, with 13 bases left between them. CDR3 length equals 15 residues. Germline V gene data show CDR1 as MNHNY and CDR2 as SVGAGI (reference sequence). For the CDR3, the DNA is TGTGCCAGCAGTTACTCGGCGGGGGCGGACTCACCCCTCCACTTT. Translation gives CASSYSAGADSPLHF.

Within the sample, this clone is medium-sized. This chain joins TRBV11-3 and TRBJ2-1; TRBD2 aligns across 9 bases. This CDR3 has 15 residues. After removal of 7 bases from V and 1 base from J, the junction contained 5 bases not matched to a gene. Germline values: CDR1 SGHNT, CDR2 YENEEA. The CDR3 loop reads CASKKRGESYNEQFF. CDR3 nucleotides: TGTGCCAGCAAAAAGCGGGGGGAGTCCTACAATGAGCAGTTCTTC.

This clone has just a few counts. V gene TRBV7-3 combines with J gene TRBJ1-1; 8 positions match TRBD1. The trim removed 0 bases at V and 1 base at J, leaving 13 bases unmatched. In germline, CDR1 is SGHTA, CDR2 FQGTGA. This CDR3 region has 19 residues. CDR3 nucleotide sequence: TGTGCCAGCAGCTTAACACCAGGTCCCGGGACAGGTTCGAACACTGAAGCTTTCTTT. As protein: CASSLTPGPGTGSNTEAFF.